The 28 T cell receptor beta chains listed next were all sequenced from one sample in a study of T cell repertoires in cytomegalovirus infection. MiXCR was run by TCRdb on the reads, yielding one entry per CDR3 protein. Of roughly 640,000 distinct CDR3 sequences in the sample, more than 20% are singletons; the top ten hold under 8.5%. The sequenced sample was CD8+ T cells from PBMCs. The receptor source for this set is a human donor in good health (CMV status not recorded). Some clones in this sample may be carry-over from other donors' samples.

This clonotype was counted ten times or more. V and J are TRBV7-6 and TRBJ2-1, with D possibly matching TRBD1 (6 bases). The CDR3 is 17 residues long. Germline V gene data show CDR1 as SGHVS and CDR2 as FNYEAQ. The germline V and J ends were trimmed by 3 bases and 8 bases, with 23 bases remaining between them. In DNA, the CDR3 is TGTGCCAGCAGCTTGAGGGCCAGGGGAAAGCCGGGGTATGAGCAGTTCTTC. Protein sequence: CASSLRARGKPGYEQFF. The full variable domain, its missing parts supplied by reference TRBV7-6 and TRBJ2-1, is GAGVSQSPRYKVTKRGQDVALRCDPISGHVSLYWYRQALGQGPEFLTYFNYEAQQDKSGLPNDRFSAERPEGSISTLTIQRTEQRDSAMYRCASSLRARGKPGYEQFFGPGTRLTVL.

The chain recombines TRBV7-6 with TRBJ2-1; the D gene is possibly TRBD2 (6 bases). CDR3 size: 10 residues. Germline loops: CDR1 SGHVS, CDR2 FNYEAQ. Between the trimmed V and J ends, which lost 10 bases and 8 bases, there was a span of 9 bases. CDR3 nucleotide sequence: TGTGCCACCGGGGAGGATGAGCAGTTCTTC. This sequence encodes CATGEDEQFF.

The chain recombines TRBV5-1 with TRBJ2-1, with 7 bases identical to TRBD1. The CDR3 consists of 18 residues. CDR1 and CDR2 (germline): SGHRS, YFSETQ. The ends lost 0 bases at V and 1 base at J; junction bases unmatched: 10. The chain's CDR3 is CASSLGDRGFRSYNEQFF. CDR3 DNA: TGCGCCAGCAGCTTGGGGGACAGAGGATTTAGGTCCTACAATGAGCAGTTCTTC.

The chain couples TRBV19 to TRBJ1-5, with 9 bases aligning to TRBD1. CDR1 LNHDA and CDR2 SQIVND come from the germline V gene (reference sequence). The ends lost 6 bases at V and 3 bases at J; junction bases unmatched: 6. This CDR3 is 15 amino acids long. For the CDR3, the DNA is TGTGCCAGTAGAGAGGACAGGGGCTTCAATCAGCCCCAGCATTTT. Translated: CASREDRGFNQPQHF.

This clonotype was observed a single time. This rearrangement joins TRBV20-1 to TRBJ1-2, with TRBD1 matching over 7 bases. Germline assignment: CDR1 DFQATT and CDR2 SNEGSKA (reference sequence). This CDR3 is 16 amino acids long. Germline trimming cut 0 bases from V and 6 bases from J; bases unmatched to any gene: 13. The CDR3 is CSARDVEGARPDGYTF. As DNA, the CDR3 is TGCAGTGCTAGAGATGTGGAGGGGGCGCGTCCGGATGGCTACACCTTC.

Concerning this clonotype itself: This likely traces to a read error, being one base from a far larger clone. In DNA form, the CDR3 reads TGTGTCAGCAGCTTAGAGGGCAGCTACGAGCAGTACGTC. This codes for CVSSLEGSYEQYV. The chain joins TRBV7-4 to TRBJ2-7, with a possible D match to TRBD2 (5 bases). This CDR3 comprises 13 residues. The germline V gene has CDR1 SGHVT and CDR2 SQSDAQ.

The chain carries TRBV28 and TRBJ1-5; no reliable D call. This CDR3 is built from 16 residues. Germline V lookup: CDR1 MDHEN, CDR2 SYDVKM. V was shortened by 6 bases and J by 5 bases, with 20 bases between the two germline ends. Written as DNA, the CDR3 is TGTGCCAGCAGAGTAGACAACCCCCTCGCCCATCAGCCCCAGCATTTT. It is translated as CASRVDNPLAHQPQHF.

The chain couples TRBV6-6 to TRBJ1-1; 8 nucleotides agree with TRBD1. Losses at the gene ends were 5 bases for V and 5 bases for J; bases not matched to a gene: 13. This CDR3 has 16 residues. The germline V gene encodes CDR1 MNHNY and CDR2 SVGAGI (reference sequence). DNA of the CDR3: TGTGCCAGCAGTGGGAAGCCAGGGGGCGCCGATACTGAAGCTTTCTTT. Translating it yields CASSGKPGGADTEAFF.

Only a few counts were recorded for this clonotype. J is TRBJ2-3 and V is TRBV28, with a weak D call TRBD2 (6 bases). V lost 6 bases and J 4 bases, leaving 17 bases between the germline ends. The CDR3 extends over 15 amino acids. Per the germline V gene, CDR1 is MDHEN and CDR2 is SYDVKM. The CDR3 sequence is CASSPGRRASDTQYF. DNA of the CDR3: TGTGCCAGCAGCCCCGGCCGGAGGGCTTCAGATACGCAGTATTTT.

This clonotype was counted at least ten times. This chain connects TRBV7-2 to TRBJ1-5; D perhaps matches TRBD1 (6 bases). Germline loops: CDR1 SGHTA, CDR2 FQGNSA. CDR3 length: 15 amino acids. Trimming removed 5 bases from V and 7 bases from J, with 18 bases in between. The CDR3 spells CASSLTGGGGQPQHF. CDR3 in DNA: TGTGCCAGCAGCCTCACGGGGGGGGGCGGCCAGCCCCAGCATTTT.

The chain uses TRBV7-6 and TRBJ2-3; D is perhaps TRBD1 or TRBD2 (5 bases each). This CDR3 spans 14 amino acids. Germline V gene lookup returns CDR1 SGHVS and CDR2 FNYEAQ. Trimming took off 5 bases at V and 5 bases at J, with 14 bases between the two ends. The CDR3 DNA sequence: TGTGCCAGCAGCCTTCGAGGGGCCGAAGATACGCAGTATTTT. Protein product: CASSLRGAEDTQYF.

The chain uses TRBV29-1 and TRBJ2-4; D is uncertain. The CDR3 length is 12 residues. In germline, CDR1 is SQVTM, CDR2 ANQGSEA. V dropped 3 bases and J dropped 1 base, with 4 bases sitting between them. CDR3 sequence reads: CSVDRAKNIQYF. The DNA of the CDR3 is TGCAGCGTTGACAGGGCCAAAAACATTCAGTACTTC.

By share, this clonotype ranks as medium-sized. V and J are TRBV27 and TRBJ2-6; maybe TRBD1 (5 bases). V lost 6 bases, J lost 5 bases, and 8 bases lay in between. Germline V CDR1 and CDR2: MNHEY, SMNVEV (reference sequence). This CDR3 is 13 amino acids long. This CDR3 is CASSLGRANVLTF. CDR3 coding DNA: TGTGCCAGCAGCCTGGGGCGGGCCAACGTCCTGACTTTC.

This chain uses TRBV27 with TRBJ2-7, with 8 bases fitting TRBD1. The CDR3 consists of 13 residues. The germline gives CDR1 MNHEY, CDR2 SMNVEV (reference sequence). J was trimmed by 3 bases and V by 6 bases; bases with no gene match: 4. The CDR3 sequence is CASRQTGDYEQYF. CDR3 nucleotides: TGTGCCAGCAGACAGACAGGGGACTACGAGCAGTACTTC.

The chain is built from TRBV27 and TRBJ1-1; TRBD1 might be the D (6 bases). CDR3 size: 14 residues. The V end lost 3 bases, the J end lost 5 bases, and 13 bases lay between the germline ends. CDR1 and CDR2 from the germline V gene are MNHEY and SMNVEV (reference sequence). CDR3 bases: TGTGCCAGCAGTTTCGCAGGGGAAAAGACTGAAGCTTTCTTT. Its protein product is CASSFAGEKTEAFF.

The chain employs TRBV6-2 or TRBV6-3 and TRBJ2-2; unclear D gene. Germline V gives CDR1 MNHEY, CDR2 SVGEGT. Trimming took off 1 base at V and 0 bases at J, with 9 bases between the two ends. The CDR3 length is 16 residues. The CDR3 nucleotides read TGTGCCAGCAGTTACTATGCTCCGCCGAACACCGGGGAGCTGTTTTTT. It codes for CASSYYAPPNTGELFF.

This clonotype showed up many times. The chain carries TRBV7-2 and TRBJ1-2, with TRBD1 identical over 7 bases. The germline CDR1 and CDR2 sequences are SGHTA and FQGNSA. Trimming removed 3 bases from V and 2 bases from J; junction bases left unmatched: 3. This CDR3 is 14 amino acids long. Written as DNA, the CDR3 is TGTGCCAGCAGCTTGGCACAGGGGAACTATGGCTACACCTTC. Protein: CASSLAQGNYGYTF.

This clonotype was recorded a few times. This rearrangement joins TRBV12-3 or TRBV12-4 to TRBJ2-7; 7 bases map to TRBD2. J lost 7 bases, V lost 8 bases, and 11 bases had no gene match. This CDR3 has 13 residues. CDR3 nucleotides: TGTGCCAGCTCATTCGGGGGACTACGAGAGCAGTACGTC. It translates to CASSFGGLREQYV.

J is TRBJ2-3 and V is TRBV5-5; 10 nucleotides align to TRBD2. In germline, CDR1 is SGHKS, CDR2 YYEKEE (reference sequence). The CDR3 covers 14 residues. V was clipped by 0 bases and J by 6 bases; unmatched bases: 1. This chain's CDR3 is CASSLERGGDTQYF. DNA for the CDR3: TGTGCCAGCAGCTTGGAGCGGGGGGGTGATACGCAGTATTTT.

This clonotype was detected a few times. V usage is TRBV6-2 or TRBV6-3 and J usage is TRBJ2-1; TRBD2 aligns across 12 bases. Trimming at V came to 4 bases and at J to 3 bases, leaving 1 base not matched to a gene. The CDR3 consists of 15 residues. The germline V gene encodes CDR1 MNHEY and CDR2 SVGEGT. The CDR3 loop reads CASSWTSGDYNEQFF. The CDR3 DNA sequence: TGTGCCAGCAGTTGGACTAGCGGGGACTACAATGAGCAGTTCTTC.

Remarks on this clonotype: No conserved phenylalanine or tryptophan is present at the end of the CDR3, so a read error is the likely explanation. V and J are TRBV28 and TRBJ2-5; D may match TRBD1 or TRBD2 (7 bases each). The CDR3 sequence is 15 residues long. The germline gives CDR1 MDHEN, CDR2 SYDVKM. Trimming took 5 bases from V and 7 from J, leaving 20 bases between them. The CDR3 loop reads CASSAALAAGGTQYY. In nucleotides, the CDR3 is TGTGCCAGCAGTGCGGCGCTAGCGGCAGGGGGGACCCAGTACTAC.

The chain combines TRBV6-5 with TRBJ2-7, with TRBD1 as a possible D gene (5 bases). The CDR3 length is 12 residues. The germline gives CDR1 MNHEY, CDR2 SVGAGI. With 7 bases removed from V and 12 bases from J, the gap between germline ends came to 19 bases. The CDR3 nucleotides are TGTGCCAGCATTGATAACAGGATGGTGTCGTACTTC. It is translated as CASIDNRMVSYF.

This clonotype has a count of ten or more. V and J are TRBV7-2 and TRBJ2-3, with TRBD1 identical over 7 bases. J gave up 3 bases and V 1 base, and 7 bases lay outside the gene matches. The CDR3 has 16 residues. Germline CDR1 and CDR2: SGHTA and FQGNSA. The CDR3 DNA follows: TGTGCCAGCAGCTTAGGACCAGGGGGATGGACAGATACGCAGTATTTT. Residues: CASSLGPGGWTDTQYF.

The chain uses TRBV14 and TRBJ1-2; D may be TRBD1 (6 bases). CDR1 and CDR2 (germline): SGHDN, FVKESK. Trimming stripped 0 bases from V and 4 bases from J, with 12 bases between. The CDR3 extends over 15 amino acids. In DNA form, the CDR3 reads TGTGCCAGCAGCCAAGATCCGGGGGCCCGCTATGGCTACACCTTC. As protein: CASSQDPGARYGYTF.

The chain uses TRBV12-3 or TRBV12-4 and TRBJ1-5; 11 bases align to TRBD1. J was trimmed by 6 bases and V by 6 bases; bases with no gene match: 10. This CDR3 comprises 16 residues. CDR3 sequence: CASSYLGQGAVQPQHF. CDR3 nucleotide sequence: TGTGCCAGCAGCTATCTCGGACAGGGGGCTGTTCAGCCCCAGCATTTT.

The table lists this clonotype with a few counts. The chain couples TRBV7-9 to TRBJ2-2; D call uncertain. CDR3 size: 12 residues. Trimming took 6 bases from V and 2 from J, leaving 4 bases between them. In germline, CDR1 is SEHNR, CDR2 FQNEAQ (reference sequence). CDR3 in DNA: TGTGCCAGCAGGAAAAACACCGGGGAGCTGTTTTTT. Translating it yields CASRKNTGELFF.

This clonotype has at least ten counts. The chain uses TRBV7-8 and TRBJ2-3, with D possibly being TRBD1 (5 bases). Trimming removed 8 bases at V and 0 bases at J, with 9 bases between. CDR1 and CDR2 from the germline V gene are SGHVS and FQNEAQ. The CDR3 is 13 residues long. The CDR3 loop is CASGATSTDTQYF. CDR3 nucleotides: TGTGCCAGCGGGGCTACCAGCACAGATACGCAGTATTTT. Full variable domain (missing parts from reference TRBV7-8 and TRBJ2-3): GAGVSQSPRYKVAKRGQDVALRCDPISGHVSLFWYQQALGQGPEFLTYFQNEAQLDKSGLPSDRFFAERPEGSVSTLKIQRTQQEDSAVYLCASGATSTDTQYFGPGTRLTVL.

CDR3 amino acids: CASTQLGQQETQYF. The CDR3 DNA reads TGTGCCAGCACACAATTAGGACAGCAAGAGACCCAGTACTTC. The chain carries TRBV12-3 or TRBV12-4 and TRBJ2-5, with D maybe TRBD1 (6 bases). The CDR3 covers 14 residues. V was trimmed by 7 bases and J by 2 bases, leaving 14 bases between them.